A selection of T cell receptor beta chains follows, all from one sample in a study of blood T cells in healthy people across ages. TCRdb re-analysed the 5' RACE reads in MiXCR, keeping a single row per CDR3 protein. The sample records 550,000 to 800,000 distinct CDR3 sequences, around 20% being singletons. The specimen sequenced was blood. Receptors were obtained from a man between 65 and 80 years old in good health. Each CDR3 is given with its conserved first and last residue. D genes are given only for firm matches. Only some rows state a clone size, as once, few, many or a class for expanded clones.

d_gene	abundance	v_gene	j_gene	CDR3nt	CDR3aa
TRBD2	NA	TRBV4-2	TRBJ2-6	TGTGCCAGCAGCCAAGAACCGGGACTAGCGGGAGGTCGAGGGGCCAACGTCCTGACTTTC	CASSQEPGLAGGRGANVLTF
NA	few	TRBV20-1	TRBJ1-4	TGCAGTGCCATTGGGACAACAACTAATGAAAAACTGTTTTTT	CSAIGTTTNEKLFF
TRBD1	NA	TRBV7-9	TRBJ2-7	TGTGCCAGCAGCTTTTGGGACAGGGCCTACGAGCAGTACTTC	CASSFWDRAYEQYF
TRBD2	few	TRBV25-1	TRBJ2-4	TGTGCCAGCAGTGCTCAGACTAGCGGGAGTACTCGAGCCAAAAACATTCAGTACTTC	CASSAQTSGSTRAKNIQYF
NA	NA	TRBV20-1	TRBJ1-1	TGCAGTGCTAGCGGAGTGAACACTGAAGCTTTCTTT	CSASGVNTEAFF
TRBD2	NA	TRBV9	TRBJ2-3	TGTGCCAGCAGCGTAGTGGCTAGCGGGACGAAAGATACGCAGTATTTT	CASSVVASGTKDTQYF
NA	few	TRBV6-2/TRBV6-3	TRBJ1-2	TGTGCCAGCTCGGACAATAACTATGGCTACACCTTC	CASSDNNYGYTF
NA	few	TRBV5-1	TRBJ2-6	TGCGCCAGCAGCTTTGAGCCATCTGGGGCCAACGTCCTGACTTTC	CASSFEPSGANVLTF
TRBD2	NA	TRBV20-1	TRBJ2-3	TGCAGTGCTAGGACTGTCGGGAGGATGACAGATACGCAGTATTTT	CSARTVGRMTDTQYF
TRBD1	few	TRBV20-1	TRBJ2-7	TGCAGTGCTATTCTGACAGGGGCCTACGAGCAGTACTTC	CSAILTGAYEQYF
NA	few	TRBV29-1	TRBJ2-5	TGCAGCGTTGCACGGGCATTGGAGACCCAGTACTTC	CSVARALETQYF
NA	few	TRBV4-1	TRBJ1-2	TGCGCCAGCAGCCAAGAGGGACTGTCTAACTATGGCTACACCTTC	CASSQEGLSNYGYTF
NA	NA	TRBV5-1	TRBJ2-3	TGCGCCAGCAGCCAGACCCTAGAGGGTACGCAGTATTTT	CASSQTLEGTQYF
NA	NA	TRBV10-3	TRBJ2-1	TGTGCCACGGAGGGGGGTCGTAATGAGCAGTTCTTC	CATEGGRNEQFF
TRBD2	NA	TRBV24-1	TRBJ2-7	TGTGCCACCGGGGGACTAGCGGGATTGGCTTCCTACGAGCAGTACTTC	CATGGLAGLASYEQYF
NA	NA	TRBV5-5	TRBJ1-1	TGTGCCTGCAGCTTCCGTAAACCCTTGAACACTGAAGCTTTCTTT	CACSFRKPLNTEAFF
NA	NA	TRBV10-3	TRBJ1-4	TGTGCCATCAGTGTCTCACTCTCTGCGTATGGAAAACTGTTTTTT	CAISVSLSAYGKLFF
TRBD2	many	TRBV20-1	TRBJ2-1	TGCAGTGCTAGAGATTCTAGCGGGAAATACTCCTACAATGAGCAGTTCTTC	CSARDSSGKYSYNEQFF
TRBD1	few	TRBV3-1	TRBJ2-1	TGCGCCAGCAGCCAAGAAGGGGATCGACCCCCAGGGGGCCACAATGAGCAGTTCTTC	CASSQEGDRPPGGHNEQFF
TRBD1	NA	TRBV9	TRBJ2-7	TGTGCCAGCAGCGTCGGAAACGGACAGGGCGACGAGCAGTACTTC	CASSVGNGQGDEQYF
TRBD2	many	TRBV20-1	TRBJ2-1	TGCAGTGCCCTCCTAGCGCGCGGGAGGGCCTACAATGAGCAGTTCTTC	CSALLARGRAYNEQFF
NA	NA	TRBV28	TRBJ2-3	TGTGCCAGCAGTTTCGAGCGGACCTTCACAGATACGCAGTATTTT	CASSFERTFTDTQYF
NA	few	TRBV6-1	TRBJ2-1	TGTGCCAGCAGTGACAACAGCGACAATGAGCAGTTCTTC	CASSDNSDNEQFF
NA	NA	TRBV3-1	TRBJ1-2	TGTGCCAGCAGCCAAGTCTCAGGGTATTATGGCTACACCTTC	CASSQVSGYYGYTF
TRBD2	NA	TRBV20-1	TRBJ2-5	TGCAGTGCTAGAGTGGGACTAGCGGGGACGCCTAGAGAGACCCAGTACTTC	CSARVGLAGTPRETQYF
NA	NA	TRBV3-1	TRBJ1-1	TGTGCCAGCAGCCAACCTTATCACAGGAGGGGAGGCACTGAAGCTTTCTTT	CASSQPYHRRGGTEAFF
TRBD1	NA	TRBV27	TRBJ1-6	TGTGCCAGCAGTTCGCAAACAGGGGTTGGGAATTCACCCCTCCACTTT	CASSSQTGVGNSPLHF
TRBD1	few	TRBV24-1	TRBJ2-5	TGTGCCACCAGTGATTCAACAGGGGTACAAGAGACCCAGTACTTC	CATSDSTGVQETQYF
NA	NA	TRBV4-2	TRBJ2-4	TGTGCCAGCAGCCAAGATGGGACGGGAGTCAAAAACATTCAGTACTTC	CASSQDGTGVKNIQYF
NA	few	TRBV7-6	TRBJ2-5	TGTGCCAGCAGCTTGAGATCAGACCCTTCTTGGGAGCAGTACTTC	CASSLRSDPSWEQYF
NA	NA	TRBV20-1	TRBJ2-2	TGCAGTGGGGCAAGTGGATACGGGAACACCGGGGAGCTGTTTTTT	CSGASGYGNTGELFF
NA	once	TRBV3-1	TRBJ2-1	TGTGCCAGCAGCACGGGCATACCCGATGAGCAGTTCTTC	CASSTGIPDEQFF
TRBD1	many	TRBV4-1	TRBJ2-1	TGCGCCAGCAGCCAGCGCACAGGGGTGTCCTACAATGAGCAGTTCTTC	CASSQRTGVSYNEQFF
NA	many	TRBV28	TRBJ2-7	TGTGCCAGCAGGGTTCCCACCGGCGAGCAGTACTTC	CASRVPTGEQYF
NA	NA	TRBV10-3	TRBJ2-1	TGTGCCATCAGTGCTCCAGCGGGCGTAAGCTATGAGCAGTTCTTC	CAISAPAGVSYEQFF
NA	few	TRBV20-1	TRBJ2-1	TGCAGTGCTGAAGGACTACCGAGCTCCTACAATGAGCAGTTCTTC	CSAEGLPSSYNEQFF
NA	few	TRBV20-1	TRBJ1-5	TGCAGTGCTAGTTCGGGGGGGGTCAGTCAGCCCCAGCATTTT	CSASSGGVSQPQHF
TRBD2	few	TRBV4-1	TRBJ2-1	TGCGCCAGCAGCCAAGTACAAGGACTAGCAGCTTCAAATGAGCAGTTCTTC	CASSQVQGLAASNEQFF
NA	many	TRBV20-1	TRBJ1-1	TGCAGTGCTAGAAACAAGCCACACACTGAAGCTTTCTTT	CSARNKPHTEAFF
NA	few	TRBV29-1	TRBJ2-5	TGCAGCGTTGAAATTTTGGGAGAAAGCTTTTGGACCCAGTACTTC	CSVEILGESFWTQYF
TRBD1	NA	TRBV15	TRBJ1-4	TGTGCCACCAGCCTTAGCCGGGACAGCTTGGGTGGTGAAGAACTGTTTTTT	CATSLSRDSLGGEELFF
TRBD2	NA	TRBV6-5	TRBJ2-7	TGTGCCAGCAGTTACTCAGAGGAATCCGGGACTAGCAAGCAGTACTTC	CASSYSEESGTSKQYF
TRBD1	many	TRBV6-6	TRBJ2-7	TGTGCCAGCAGTCCCTCGGACAGGGGGGTCGAGCAGTACTTC	CASSPSDRGVEQYF
TRBD2	NA	TRBV7-2	TRBJ2-3	TGTGCCAGCAGCTTAGAACCTAGCGGGGCCCCCGGGACGCAGTATTTT	CASSLEPSGAPGTQYF
TRBD1	NA	TRBV6-5	TRBJ1-2	TGTGCCAGCAGGATGGACAGGGGATATGGCTACACCTTC	CASRMDRGYGYTF
TRBD2	few	TRBV20-1	TRBJ2-5	TGCAGTGCTACCTCCGTTAGCGGGATTCAAGAGACCCAGTACTTC	CSATSVSGIQETQYF
TRBD1	few	TRBV29-1	TRBJ1-2	TGCAGCGTTGAAGATACAGGGGGGTATGGCTACACCTTC	CSVEDTGGYGYTF
TRBD2	NA	TRBV24-1	TRBJ2-1	TGTGCCACCAGTGACCCTAGCGGGAACAAATCCTACAATGAGCAGTTCTTC	CATSDPSGNKSYNEQFF
TRBD2	many	TRBV29-1	TRBJ2-5	TGCAGCGTTCGCGCTAGCGGAGGGGAGACCCAGTACTTC	CSVRASGGETQYF
NA	NA	TRBV20-1	TRBJ2-3	TGCAGTGCTAGTATAGGGGCCGGGGATACGCAGTATTTT	CSASIGAGDTQYF
NA	few	TRBV18	TRBJ1-1	TGTGCCAGCTCGGAAAGACGACAGAGTAACACTGAAGCTTTCTTT	CASSERRQSNTEAFF
NA	few	TRBV7-9	TRBJ1-3	TGTGCCAGCAGCTTATCTGGATGGAACTCTGGAAACACCATATATTTT	CASSLSGWNSGNTIYF
NA	NA	TRBV29-1	TRBJ1-2	TGCAGCGTTGAAGATATGGGGATTATGGATGGCTACACCTTC	CSVEDMGIMDGYTF
TRBD1	few	TRBV5-1	TRBJ1-1	TGCGCCAGCAGCTGGGCGACAGGGACTAACACTGAAGCTTTCTTT	CASSWATGTNTEAFF
TRBD2	few	TRBV5-6	TRBJ2-7	TGTGCCAGCAGCTTGGGCCTAGCGGCAGGTTGGGAGTACTTC	CASSLGLAAGWEYF